A single sample gave rise to the 19 T cell receptor beta chains below, sequenced in a study of CD8 T cells in ankylosing spondylitis. These receptors lack a known antigen. TCRdb passed the 5' RACE reads through MiXCR, listing each CDR3 protein once. The repertoire has about 750,000 distinct CDR3 sequences, around 20% of them found once; the top ten carry around 19%. Study-wide results and caveats: There was a TCR beta motif, made of several highly homologous variants, that appeared characteristic of ankylosing spondylitis blood.

Sequences were obtained from blood, either unsorted or a sorted T cell fraction (not recorded which). The receptor set was obtained from a male donor with ankylosing spondylitis.

This clonotype was observed a handful of times. The chain couples TRBV10-3 to TRBJ2-2; D is unclear. Trimming pared 3 bases from V and 8 bases from J, leaving 16 bases between. The CDR3 extends over 15 amino acids. Germline CDR1 and CDR2: ENHRY and SYGVKD. CDR3 sequence: CAISDHQAPEGELFF. The CDR3 nucleotides read TGTGCCATCAGTGACCATCAGGCCCCGGAAGGGGAGCTGTTTTTT.

CDR3 DNA: TGTGCCAGCAGCTTCACTAGCGGGATTATCAATGAGCAGTTCTTC. It specifies CASSFTSGIINEQFF. The V gene is TRBV11-3, the J gene TRBJ2-1, with 10 nucleotides matching TRBD2. This CDR3 has 15 amino acids. Germline V gene lookup returns CDR1 SGHNT and CDR2 YENEEA. With 3 bases clipped from V and 6 bases from J, the junction kept 5 bases outside the gene matches.

This clonotype was recorded a few times. The genes are TRBV30 and TRBJ2-7, with D possibly being TRBD2 (5 bases). The CDR3 is 11 residues long. The V end lost 0 bases, the J end lost 5 bases, and 5 bases lay between the germline ends. Germline values: CDR1 GTSNPN, CDR2 SVGIG (reference sequence). The CDR3 DNA follows: TGTGCCTGGAGTGTAGCGGACGAGCAGTACTTC. It encodes CAWSVADEQYF.

CDR3 region: CASSPRGSGTGELFF. The DNA of the CDR3 is TGTGCCAGCAGCCCCAGGGGCTCGGGAACCGGGGAGCTGTTTTTT. V usage is TRBV13 and J usage is TRBJ2-2; perhaps TRBD1 as D (6 bases). CDR1 and CDR2 from the germline V gene are PRHDT and FYEKMQ (reference sequence). V was clipped by 5 bases and J by 5 bases, with 15 bases between them. This CDR3 contains 15 residues.

This clonotype is a singleton in its sample. V usage is TRBV20-1 and J usage is TRBJ1-6, with a possible D match to TRBD1 (6 bases). In germline, CDR1 is DFQATT, CDR2 SNEGSKA (reference sequence). This CDR3 has 14 residues. V was cut by 3 bases and J by 5 bases, with 11 bases left in between. Here the CDR3 DNA reads TGCAGTGCTAGGACAGGTGCTAATAATTCACCCCTCCACTTT. Translating it yields CSARTGANNSPLHF.

Written as DNA, the CDR3 is TGTGCCAGCAGTGAAATAGGTAGCTCCTACAATGAGCAGTTCTTC. As protein: CASSEIGSSYNEQFF. The chain links TRBV2 to TRBJ2-1; D is undetermined. This CDR3 region has 15 residues. Germline V gene data show CDR1 as SNHLY and CDR2 as FYNNEI. The V end was cut by 2 bases, the J end by 0 bases, with 8 bases between.

The chain recombines TRBV3-1 with TRBJ2-4; D gene ambiguous. Trimming left V 5 bases short and J 8 bases short, with 16 bases between. Germline assignment: CDR1 LGHDT and CDR2 YNNKEL (reference sequence). This CDR3 is built from 14 residues. This CDR3 reads CASSNSRTGHIQYF. In nucleotides, the CDR3 is TGTGCCAGCAGCAACAGCCGGACCGGACACATTCAGTACTTC.

This clonotype was seen only a few times. The V call is TRBV6-4, the J call TRBJ2-3, with 7 bases fitting TRBD2. J gave up 2 bases and V 0 bases, and 5 bases lay outside the gene matches. The CDR3 sequence is 16 residues long. Per the germline V gene, CDR1 is MRHNA and CDR2 is SNTAGT. DNA for the CDR3: TGTGCCAGCAGTGACTCTCCGGGAGGAAACACAGATACGCAGTATTTT. Residues: CASSDSPGGNTDTQYF.

This clonotype was recorded a few times. The rearrangement joins TRBV7-6 to TRBJ2-7; 7 bases are a match to TRBD1. Germline V gives CDR1 SGHVS, CDR2 FNYEAQ. The CDR3 contains 15 residues. The V and J ends lost 4 bases and 7 bases, in that order; junction bases with no gene match: 13. The CDR3 DNA is TGTGCCAGCAGCTCGGAGAGGACAGGAGGTCTTGAGCAGTACTTC. Amino acid sequence: CASSSERTGGLEQYF. Full variable domain (remainder filled in from reference TRBV7-6 and TRBJ2-7): GAGVSQSPRYKVTKRGQDVALRCDPISGHVSLYWYRQALGQGPEFLTYFNYEAQQDKSGLPNDRFSAERPEGSISTLTIQRTEQRDSAMYRCASSSERTGGLEQYFGPGTRLTVT.

This chain connects TRBV20-1 to TRBJ1-2; D not certain. Germline V CDR1 and CDR2: DFQATT, SNEGSKA (reference sequence). V shed 3 bases and J shed 0 bases, with 8 bases lying between them. CDR3 length: 13 residues. The CDR3 region is CSASGGANYGYTF. The CDR3 region has the DNA TGCAGTGCTAGCGGCGGAGCTAACTATGGCTACACCTTC.

This sequence joins TRBV7-9 and TRBJ2-1; D possibly corresponds to TRBD2 (5 bases). This CDR3 is 16 amino acids long. CDR1 SEHNR and CDR2 FQNEAQ come from the germline V gene (reference sequence). V lost 0 bases and J 11 bases, leaving 20 bases between the germline ends. CDR3 DNA: TGTGCCAGCAGCTTAGCTGAGGACCTCGATGGGAGTAAGCAGTTCTTC. Translated: CASSLAEDLDGSKQFF.

The gene calls are TRBV6-2 or TRBV6-3 and TRBJ2-7; 7 bases fit TRBD1. Germline trimming cut 5 bases from V and 7 bases from J; bases unmatched to any gene: 14. CDR1 is MNHEY and CDR2 is SVGEGT in the germline V gene. This CDR3 comprises 15 residues. In DNA form, the CDR3 reads TGTGCCAGCAGTGGATTGGACAGGCTCGAATGGGAGCAGTACTTC. It yields the protein CASSGLDRLEWEQYF.

The CDR3 here is CASSLEQGGVYGYTF. The CDR3 coding sequence is TGTGCCAGCAGCCTCGAACAAGGGGGTGTCTATGGCTACACCTTC. V and J are TRBV6-1 and TRBJ1-2; D might be TRBD1 (6 bases). The CDR3 contains 15 residues. The V end lost 6 bases, the J end lost 4 bases, and 18 bases lay between the germline ends. Germline values: CDR1 MNHNS, CDR2 SASEGT.

This chain joins TRBV7-9 and TRBJ2-2, with TRBD2 matching over 7 bases. CDR1 is SEHNR and CDR2 is FQNEAQ in the germline V gene (reference sequence). The V and J ends lost 5 bases and 1 base, in that order; junction bases with no gene match: 4. This CDR3 is 15 amino acids long. Here the CDR3 DNA reads TGTGCCAGCAGCCGGGGGGTCCAGAACACCGGGGAGCTGTTTTTT. This gives the protein CASSRGVQNTGELFF.

In its sample, this clonotype was seen a few times. The chain joins TRBV6-2 or TRBV6-3 to TRBJ2-1, with TRBD2 matching 14 bases. The CDR3 loop spans 14 amino acids. CDR1 is MNHEY, CDR2 SVGEGT, per germline. V lost 1 base to trimming and J lost 13 bases; unmatched junction nucleotides: 3. The CDR3 bases are TGTGCCAGCAGTTACTACGGGACTAGCGGGAGACAGTTCTTC. Translated, it gives CASSYYGTSGRQFF.

The chain uses TRBV30 and TRBJ1-1; D is ambiguous. CDR1 and CDR2 (germline): GTSNPN, SVGIG (reference sequence). Trimming left V 0 bases short and J 8 bases short, with 13 bases between. The CDR3 spans 13 residues. The DNA for the CDR3 is TGTGCCTGGAGTGTACTTAGAGCTGGAGAAGCTTTCTTT. This translates into CAWSVLRAGEAFF.

This sequence joins TRBV5-1 and TRBJ1-1, with D perhaps matching TRBD1 (5 bases). CDR3 length equals 15 residues. Germline loops: CDR1 SGHRS, CDR2 YFSETQ. Deletions cut 4 bases from V and 4 bases from J, with 17 bases between. The DNA for the CDR3 is TGCGCCAGCAGCAACCGGGACTTAGGTGGCACTGAAGCTTTCTTT. This encodes CASSNRDLGGTEAFF.

The J gene is TRBJ2-1, the V gene TRBV12-3 or TRBV12-4, with 8 bases fitting TRBD2. With V trimmed by 3 bases and J by 9 bases, 7 bases remained unmatched. This CDR3 has 14 amino acids. The CDR3 region is CASSFAGGQVEQFF. CDR3 bases: TGTGCCAGCAGTTTTGCGGGAGGTCAGGTTGAGCAGTTCTTC.

The sample holds a few counts of this clonotype. V gene TRBV2 combines with J gene TRBJ1-2; maybe TRBD1 (5 bases). The CDR3 is 13 residues long. Trimming took 0 bases from V and 8 from J, leaving 10 bases between them. CDR1 is SNHLY, CDR2 FYNNEI, per germline. The CDR3 is CASSEAEWGGYTF. The DNA of the CDR3 is TGTGCCAGCAGTGAAGCGGAATGGGGGGGCTACACCTTC.